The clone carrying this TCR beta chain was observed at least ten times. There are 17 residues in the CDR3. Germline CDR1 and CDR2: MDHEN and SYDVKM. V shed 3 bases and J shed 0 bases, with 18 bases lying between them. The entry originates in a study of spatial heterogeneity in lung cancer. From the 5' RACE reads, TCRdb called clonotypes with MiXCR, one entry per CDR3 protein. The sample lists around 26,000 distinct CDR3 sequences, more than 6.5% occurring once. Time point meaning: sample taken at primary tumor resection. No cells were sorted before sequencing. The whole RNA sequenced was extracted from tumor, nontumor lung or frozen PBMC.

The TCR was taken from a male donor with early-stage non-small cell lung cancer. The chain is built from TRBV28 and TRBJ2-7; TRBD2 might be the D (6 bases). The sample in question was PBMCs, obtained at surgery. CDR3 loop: CASSFGWRGLSSYEQYF. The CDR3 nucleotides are TGTGCCAGCAGTTTTGGCTGGAGGGGACTTAGCTCCTACGAGCAGTACTTC.